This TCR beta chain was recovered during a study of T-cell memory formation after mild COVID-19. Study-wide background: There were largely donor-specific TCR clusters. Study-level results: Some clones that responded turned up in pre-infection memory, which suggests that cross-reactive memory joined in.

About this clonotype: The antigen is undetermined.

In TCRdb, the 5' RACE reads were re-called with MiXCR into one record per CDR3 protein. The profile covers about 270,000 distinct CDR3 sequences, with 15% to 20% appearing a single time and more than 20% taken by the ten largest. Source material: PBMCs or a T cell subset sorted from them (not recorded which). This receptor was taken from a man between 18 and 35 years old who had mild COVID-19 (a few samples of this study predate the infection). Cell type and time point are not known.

The CDR3 protein is CASSQGRSTDTQYF. The CDR3 DNA sequence: TGTGCCAGCAGCCAGGGCAGAAGCACAGATACGCAGTATTTT. J is TRBJ2-3 and V is TRBV3-1; the D is unclear. The ends were cut back, 3 bases at V and 0 bases at J, with 7 bases in the middle. The germline V gene encodes CDR1 LGHDT and CDR2 YNNKEL (reference sequence). This CDR3 comprises 14 residues.